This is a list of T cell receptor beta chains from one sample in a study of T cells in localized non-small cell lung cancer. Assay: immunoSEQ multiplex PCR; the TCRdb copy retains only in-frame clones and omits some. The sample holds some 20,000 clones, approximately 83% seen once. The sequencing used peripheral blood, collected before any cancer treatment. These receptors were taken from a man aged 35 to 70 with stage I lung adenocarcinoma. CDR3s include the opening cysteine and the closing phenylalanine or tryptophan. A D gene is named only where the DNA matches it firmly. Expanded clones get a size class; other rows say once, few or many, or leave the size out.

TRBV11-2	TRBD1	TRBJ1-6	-	TGTGCCAGCAGCTTCCAAGGGGGCAATTCACCCCTCCACTTT	CASSFQGGNSPLHF
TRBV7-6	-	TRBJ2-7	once	TGTGCCAGCAGCCCAGTTCCAGACGTTGGGTACGAGCAGTACTTC	CASSPVPDVGYEQYF
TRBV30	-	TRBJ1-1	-	TGTGCCTGGAAGATGTGGGTGAACACTGAAGCTTTCTTT	CAWKMWVNTEAFF
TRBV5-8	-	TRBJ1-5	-	TGTGCCAGCAGCCTCAGGGGAATGGGCAATCAGCCCCAGCATTTT	CASSLRGMGNQPQHF
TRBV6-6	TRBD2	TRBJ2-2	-	TGTGCCAGCAGTTACGGCACTAGCGCATACACCGGGGAGCTGTTTTTT	CASSYGTSAYTGELFF
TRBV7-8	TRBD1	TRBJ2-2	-	TGTGCCAGCAGCTTAGTTGGGACAGGGAATACCGGGGAGCTGTTTTTT	CASSLVGTGNTGELFF
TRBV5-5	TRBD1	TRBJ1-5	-	TGTGCCAGCAGCTCGACTACAGGGGTCAGGCAGCCCCAGCATTTT	CASSSTTGVRQPQHF
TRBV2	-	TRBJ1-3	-	TGTGCCAGCCTTTACGGGAGAACGGGAGGAAACACCATATATTTT	CASLYGRTGGNTIYF
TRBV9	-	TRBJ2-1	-	TGTGCCAGCAGCCTAGGACAGAGCTCCTACAATGAGCAGTTCTTC	CASSLGQSSYNEQFF
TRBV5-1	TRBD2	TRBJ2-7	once	TGCGCCAGCAGCTCGGACCCCGCGGGGGCCTACGAGCAGTACTTC	CASSSDPAGAYEQYF
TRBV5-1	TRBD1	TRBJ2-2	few	TGCGCCAGCAGCACGGCAGGGGGCGACACCGGGGAGCTGTTTTTT	CASSTAGGDTGELFF
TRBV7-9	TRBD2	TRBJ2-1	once	TGTGCCAGCAGCTCGCTAGCGGGAGATTACAATGAGCAGTTCTTC	CASSSLAGDYNEQFF
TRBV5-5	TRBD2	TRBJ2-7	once	TGTGCCAGCAGCATTTTTCCCGGGACTACATACGAGCAGTACTTC	CASSIFPGTTYEQYF
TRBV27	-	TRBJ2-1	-	TGTGCCAGCAGTCCCTTGCGGGGCGCCAATGAGCAGTTCTTC	CASSPLRGANEQFF
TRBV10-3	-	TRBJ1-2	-	TGTGCCATCAGTAACAGGGTTAACTATGGCTACACCTTC	CAISNRVNYGYTF
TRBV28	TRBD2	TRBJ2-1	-	TGTGCCAGCAGTTTACCCTCTAGCGGGCTACTCTCCTACAATGAGCAGTTCTTC	CASSLPSSGLLSYNEQFF
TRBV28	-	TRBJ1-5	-	TGTGCCAGCACCATAGGGGTAGGCAATCAGCCCCAGCATTTT	CASTIGVGNQPQHF
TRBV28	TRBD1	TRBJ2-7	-	TGTGCCAGCAGTTTCCCGACAGGGTCCGCCTACGAGCAGTACTTC	CASSFPTGSAYEQYF
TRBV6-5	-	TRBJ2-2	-	TGTGCCAGCAGTTACGTCGGGGGTGGCACCGGGGAGCTGTTTTTT	CASSYVGGGTGELFF
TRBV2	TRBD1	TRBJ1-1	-	TGTGCCAGCAGGCGGGGGACAGGGATCTACACTGAAGCTTTCTTT	CASRRGTGIYTEAFF
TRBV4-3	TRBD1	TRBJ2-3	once	TGCGCCAGCAGCCAAGGACAGGGAACAACAGATACGCAGTATTTT	CASSQGQGTTDTQYF
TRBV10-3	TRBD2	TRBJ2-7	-	TGTGCCATCAGTGAGAATTCGGGAGGCCCGGTTGGTGGGTACTTC	CAISENSGGPVGGYF
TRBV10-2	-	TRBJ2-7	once	TGCGCCAGCAGTCCGACATACTCCTACGAGCAGTACTTC	CASSPTYSYEQYF
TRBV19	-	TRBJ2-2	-	TGTGCCACCAGATTCACCGGGGAGCTGTTTTTT	CATRFTGELFF